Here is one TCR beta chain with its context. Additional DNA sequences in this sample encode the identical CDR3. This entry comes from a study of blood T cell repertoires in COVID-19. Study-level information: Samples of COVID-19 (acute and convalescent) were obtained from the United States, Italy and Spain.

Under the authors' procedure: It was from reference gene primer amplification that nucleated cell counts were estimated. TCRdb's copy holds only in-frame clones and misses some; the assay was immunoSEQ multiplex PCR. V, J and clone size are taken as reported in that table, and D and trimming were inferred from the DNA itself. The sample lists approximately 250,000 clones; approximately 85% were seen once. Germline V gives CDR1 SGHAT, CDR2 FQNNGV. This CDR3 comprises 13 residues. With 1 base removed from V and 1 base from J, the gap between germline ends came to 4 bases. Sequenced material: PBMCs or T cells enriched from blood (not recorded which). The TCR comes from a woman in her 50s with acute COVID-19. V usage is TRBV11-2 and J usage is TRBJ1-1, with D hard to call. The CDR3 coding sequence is TGTGCCAGCAGCTTAGTTCAGAACACTGAAGCTTTCTTT. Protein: CASSLVQNTEAFF.